This T cell receptor beta chain was documented in a study of blood T cell repertoires in COVID-19. Study summary: Researchers got acute and convalescent COVID-19 samples from the United States, Italy and Spain. T cells, B-cell-depleted T cells, or PBMCs supplied cDNA or gDNA.

The V end lost 7 bases, the J end lost 5 bases, and 12 bases lay between the germline ends. CDR1 MNHEY and CDR2 SVGAGI come from the germline V gene. The CDR3 is made up of 13 amino acids. In the authors' methods: The authors estimated nucleated cell counts from reference gene primer amplification. Data came from immunoSEQ multiplex PCR; TCRdb stores just in-frame clones and leaves some out. V and J calls and clone size follow that table, whereas D and trimming were derived from the DNA. The table includes about 420,000 clones, around nine tenths detected once. While infection was still active, Seattle patients were enrolled and then followed longitudinally.

The J gene is TRBJ2-4, the V gene TRBV6-5; possible D gene TRBD1, 6 bases. The receptor was derived from a young man with COVID-19, enrolled during active disease. The specimen was peripheral blood. This CDR3 is CASTWGPENIQYF. The CDR3 nucleotides read TGTGCCAGCACCTGGGGGCCTGAAAACATTCAGTACTTC.